This T cell receptor (beta chain) was captured by sequencing in a study of blood T cells in healthy people across ages. Broader study findings: Because donor CMV status was unknown, expanded clonotype changes were possibly confounded.

Aged roughly 6 to 100, donors were systemically healthy Caucasians from Russia. CDR1 is MNHEY and CDR2 is SVGAGI in the germline V gene. The CDR3 has 16 amino acids. PCR was performed a second time for roughly 7 to 12 cycles using a sample-barcoded 5' primer and a J-beta primer mix. MiXCR, run by TCRdb on the 5' RACE reads, gives a single entry per CDR3 protein. The data hold roughly 2 million distinct CDR3 sequences, with about 50% observed a single time. As regards this clonotype: Its target is unknown. Germline and junction disagree at one end, which may indicate a read error.

The rearrangement links TRBV6-5 to TRBJ1-2; no definite D call. The sequenced sample was blood. This clonotype originated in a woman between 35 and 50 years old in good health. The CDR3 nucleotides are TGTGCCAGCAGTTACGGAAACAACGGGAATGACTATGCCTACACCTTC. As protein: CASSYGNNGNDYAYTF.